This T cell receptor (beta chain) was recovered during a study of T cells in localized non-small cell lung cancer. This table comes from immunoSEQ multiplex PCR, and its TCRdb copy is limited to in-frame clones, with some not included. The profile covers 75,000 to 90,000 clones, with roughly four fifths appearing a single time and around 2.8% taken by the ten largest. Remarks on this clone: Its matching antigen is unknown.

The study's findings and limits: Among the tissues sampled, uninvolved adjacent lung had the highest T cell clonality, above tumor. As only one tumor region underwent sequencing, heterogeneity remains possible. Paired adjacent lung recovered a median around 62 of the top 100 tumor clones. Longer survival (overall) was linked to higher T cell density in blood.

The material was peripheral blood, obtained before any cancer treatment. This receptor was obtained from a man aged 35-69 years with stage I lung adenocarcinoma.

The CDR3 is CASSPPSGSAYEQYF. Here the CDR3 DNA reads TGTGCCAGCTCACCACCGAGTGGGAGCGCCTACGAGCAGTACTTC. This chain links TRBV18 with TRBJ2-7; weak D call: TRBD2 (5 bases). The CDR3 is 15 amino acids. CDR1 is KGHSH and CDR2 is LQKENI in the germline V gene. The V gene lost 0 bases and the J gene lost 2 bases, with 11 bases spanning the gap.